This TCR beta chain comes out of a study of response to subunit inactivated influenza vaccine. General study points: T cells newly recruited by each seasonal influenza vaccination are few, the authors suggested.

Points on this clonotype: The antigen remains unidentified.

Per the germline V gene, CDR1 is MNHNS and CDR2 is SASEGT. This CDR3 has 14 amino acids. V dropped 6 bases and J dropped 7; count of bases not matched to a gene: 11. Each CDR3 protein is one row after TCRdb ran MiXCR on the RT-PCR reads. The table lists more than 450,000 distinct CDR3 sequences, about 8% of them singletons. V gene TRBV6-1 combines with J gene TRBJ2-7; 8 positions agree with TRBD1. The receptor was isolated from a man aged 50 to 69 who received an inactivated influenza vaccine. The specimen was PBMCs from blood, collected less than 30 months after vaccination. The CDR3 region has the DNA TGTGCCAGCAGGCAGGACAGGGCTTCACTTGAGCAGTACTTC. It codes for CASRQDRASLEQYF.